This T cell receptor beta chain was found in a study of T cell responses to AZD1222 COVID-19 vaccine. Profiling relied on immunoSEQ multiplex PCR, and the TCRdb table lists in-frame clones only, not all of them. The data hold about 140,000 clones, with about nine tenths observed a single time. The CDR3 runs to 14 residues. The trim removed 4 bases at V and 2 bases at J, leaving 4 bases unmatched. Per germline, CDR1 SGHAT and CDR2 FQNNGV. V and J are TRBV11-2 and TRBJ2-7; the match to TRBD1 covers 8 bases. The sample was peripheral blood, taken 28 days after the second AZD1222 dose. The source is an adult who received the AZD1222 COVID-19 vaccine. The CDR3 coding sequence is TGTGCCAGCAGCTGGGAACAGGGGGCCTACGAGCAGTACTTC. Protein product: CASSWEQGAYEQYF.